Below, 21 T cell receptor beta chains from the same sample are listed, as sequenced in a study of blood T cell repertoires in COVID-19. TCRdb keeps only in-frame clones here, not all; method: immunoSEQ multiplex PCR. The sample records 300,000 to 450,000 clones, more than 65% being singletons. Sequencing input: peripheral blood. All receptors come from a human donor with acute or convalescent COVID-19. The donor label of this sample is uncertain.

The chain uses TRBV30 and TRBJ1-4, with 9 bases lining up with TRBD1. J gave up 5 bases and V 5 bases, and 0 bases lay outside the gene matches. The CDR3 totals 12 residues. Germline-derived CDR1 and CDR2 are GTSNPN and SVGIG (reference sequence). CDR3 amino acids: CAWDRGNEKLFF. The CDR3 bases are TGTGCCTGGGACAGGGGGAATGAAAAACTGTTTTTT. Complete variable domain (other parts from reference TRBV30 and TRBJ1-4): SQTIHQWPATLVQPVGSPLSLECTVEGTSNPNLYWYRQAAGRGLQLLFYSVGIGQISSEVPQNLSASRPQDRQFILSSKKLLLSDSGFYLCAWDRGNEKLFFGSGTQLSVL.

Many counts were recorded for this clone. V is TRBV5-6 and J is TRBJ2-7; 8 bases map to TRBD1. This CDR3 region has 16 residues. CDR1 and CDR2 (germline): SGHDT, YYEEEE. Trimming took 4 bases from V and 6 from J; bases not matched to a gene: 15. In nucleotides, the CDR3 is TGTGCCAGCAGCACTGCACCCGGGACAGGTGCTCGCGAGCAGTACTTC. Its protein is CASSTAPGTGAREQYF.

The V and J genes are TRBV5-5 and TRBJ1-2; a weak D match, TRBD1 (6 bases). This CDR3 is 16 amino acids long. CDR1 and CDR2 from the germline V gene are SGHKS and YYEKEE (reference sequence). V gave up 4 bases and J gave up 0 bases, with 16 bases separating them. This chain's CDR3 is CASSQGVGAANYGYTF. Here the CDR3 DNA reads TGTGCCAGCAGCCAGGGTGTGGGGGCAGCTAACTATGGCTACACCTTC. Variable domain in full (rest from reference TRBV5-5 and TRBJ1-2): DAGVTQSPTHLIKTRGQQVTLRCSPISGHKSVSWYQQVLGQGPQFIFQYYEKEERGRGNFPDRFSARQFPNYSSELNVNALLLGDSALYLCASSQGVGAANYGYTFGSGTRLTVV.

V and J are TRBV30 and TRBJ2-7, with 11 bases identical to TRBD2. Germline CDR1 GTSNPN, CDR2 SVGIG (reference sequence). This CDR3 comprises 15 residues. Losses at the gene ends were 8 bases for V and 4 bases for J; bases not matched to a gene: 13. CDR3 residues: CAAYPGTSGRYEQYF. The CDR3 DNA reads TGTGCCGCGTACCCCGGGACTAGCGGTCGGTACGAGCAGTACTTC.

This clone was picked up one time. This rearrangement joins TRBV19 to TRBJ2-1; tentatively, D is TRBD1 (5 bases). CDR1 is LNHDA, CDR2 SQIVND, per germline (reference sequence). Trimming left V 4 bases short and J 12 bases short, with 16 bases between. The CDR3 has 13 residues. This CDR3 is CASSTGQTTWQFF. Here the CDR3 DNA reads TGTGCCAGTAGTACCGGACAAACGACGTGGCAGTTCTTC.

There are a few counts of this clone. Additional DNA sequences in this sample encode the identical CDR3. V is TRBV5-1 and J is TRBJ1-6; the match to TRBD1 covers 8 bases. V lost 4 bases to trimming and J lost 5 bases; unmatched junction nucleotides: 5. This CDR3 comprises 15 residues. The germline CDR1 and CDR2 sequences are SGHRS and YFSETQ. CDR3 nucleotide sequence: TGCGCCAGCAGCGGGGGGACAGGTGATAATTCACCCCTCCACTTT. Its protein product is CASSGGTGDNSPLHF.

Many counts were recorded for this clone. The rearrangement joins TRBV7-8 to TRBJ2-7; 9 bases are a match to TRBD2. This CDR3 is 17 amino acids long. The J segment lost 1 base and the V segment lost 2 bases, leaving 9 bases of the junction unmatched. CDR1 and CDR2 from the germline V gene are SGHVS and FQNEAQ. The CDR3 bases are TGTGCCAGCAGCTTACTCCCTAGCGGGATAGGTTCCTACGAGCAGTACTTC. Translated: CASSLLPSGIGSYEQYF.

This clone occurred once. The chain joins TRBV28 to TRBJ1-2, with 9 bases identical to TRBD1. The CDR3 has 15 residues. Germline values: CDR1 MDHEN, CDR2 SYDVKM. After removal of 2 bases from V and 7 bases from J, the junction contained 8 bases not matched to a gene. The CDR3 sequence is CASSLASTGGLGYTF. The CDR3 coding sequence is TGTGCCAGCAGTTTAGCGAGTACAGGGGGCCTTGGCTACACCTTC.

This rearrangement joins TRBV10-3 to TRBJ2-2; 7 bases map to TRBD1. The CDR3 spans 19 residues. V trimming: 6 bases; J trimming: 0 bases; junction bases outside the gene matches: 16. CDR1 is ENHRY and CDR2 is SYGVKD in the germline V gene. CDR3 sequence: CAISTTGSTVLPNTGELFF. CDR3 DNA sequence: TGTGCCATCAGCACGACAGGGAGCACCGTACTTCCGAACACCGGGGAGCTGTTTTTT.

This chain joins TRBV18 and TRBJ2-3, with TRBD1 as a possible D gene (6 bases). V was clipped by 7 bases and J by 1 base, with 12 bases between them. This CDR3 contains 14 residues. The germline V gene has CDR1 KGHSH and CDR2 LQKENI. CDR3 coding DNA: TGTGCCAGCTTACAGGGTTCTCGCACAGATACGCAGTATTTT. It codes for CASLQGSRTDTQYF.

The chain recombines TRBV10-2 with TRBJ2-7; 9 nucleotides line up with TRBD2. The CDR3 spans 15 residues. Looked up from germline, CDR1 is WSHSY and CDR2 is SAAADI. The V and J ends lost 2 bases and 5 bases, in that order; junction bases with no gene match: 7. The DNA of the CDR3 is TGCGCCAGCAGTGAGGGGACTAGCCGTTTTCACGAGCAGTACTTC. Amino acid sequence: CASSEGTSRFHEQYF.

The gene calls are TRBV10-3 and TRBJ2-7, with 10 bases identical to TRBD2. Germline V gene data show CDR1 as ENHRY and CDR2 as SYGVKD. The CDR3 runs to 14 residues. Trimming at V came to 7 bases and at J to 3 bases, leaving 6 bases not matched to a gene. The CDR3 region is CAITASGRFYEQYF. The CDR3 DNA follows: TGTGCCATCACTGCTAGCGGGAGATTCTACGAGCAGTACTTC.

In its sample, this clone was seen a few times. This chain links TRBV11-2 with TRBJ2-1; the match to TRBD1 covers 9 bases. This CDR3 region has 15 residues. CDR1 SGHAT and CDR2 FQNNGV come from the germline V gene. Trimming cost V 5 bases and J 9 bases; bases outside gene matches: 11. The CDR3 here is CASSTRPGQGGEQFF. CDR3 DNA sequence: TGTGCCAGCAGCACCCGCCCGGGACAGGGAGGTGAGCAGTTCTTC. Full variable domain (rest looked up from reference TRBV11-2 and TRBJ2-1): EAGVAQSPRYKIIEKRQSVAFWCNPISGHATLYWYQQILGQGPKLLIQFQNNGVVDDSQLPKDRFSAERLKGVDSTLKIQPAKLEDSAVYLCASSTRPGQGGEQFFGPGTRLTVL.

The gene calls are TRBV25-1 and TRBJ2-2, with 7 bases fitting TRBD2. CDR1 and CDR2 from the germline V gene are MGHDK and SYGVNS. V lost 5 bases to trimming and J lost 2 bases; unmatched junction nucleotides: 8. This CDR3 has 16 residues. The CDR3 nucleotides read TGTGCCAGCAGTCCGTTACTAGCGAAAAACACCGGGGAGCTGTTTTTT. Translation gives CASSPLLAKNTGELFF.

This clone has a handful of counts. The chain recombines TRBV15 with TRBJ2-1; TRBD2 might be the D (6 bases). CDR3 length: 14 residues. Trimming stripped 3 bases from V and 6 bases from J, with 12 bases between. CDR1 is LNHNV and CDR2 is YYDKDF in the germline V gene (reference sequence). The CDR3 reads CATSRTPTSNEQFF. As DNA, the CDR3 is TGTGCCACCAGCAGGACTCCGACTAGCAATGAGCAGTTCTTC.

This rearrangement joins TRBV7-9 to TRBJ1-5; possibly TRBD1 for D (6 bases). V was clipped by 5 bases and J by 5 bases, with 7 bases between them. Germline V lookup: CDR1 SEHNR, CDR2 FQNEAQ (reference sequence). CDR3 length: 12 amino acids. CDR3: CASSPGDQPQHF. The CDR3 nucleotides read TGTGCCAGCAGCCCAGGGGATCAGCCCCAGCATTTT.

The rearrangement links TRBV5-6 to TRBJ2-7; D ambiguous. V was shortened by 4 bases and J by 6 bases, with 11 bases between the two germline ends. The CDR3 has 12 amino acids. CDR1 is SGHDT and CDR2 is YYEEEE in the germline V gene. CDR3 region: CASSRVSIEQYF. For the CDR3, the DNA is TGTGCCAGCAGCCGGGTATCGATCGAGCAGTACTTC.

The chain carries TRBV4-1 and TRBJ2-3; D remains unclear. Germline V gives CDR1 MGHRA, CDR2 YSYEKL. V dropped 1 base and J dropped 2 bases, with 7 bases sitting between them. This CDR3 contains 14 residues. CDR3 DNA sequence: TGCGCCAGCAGCCAAGTCCCTTTCACAGATACGCAGTATTTT. Its protein is CASSQVPFTDTQYF.

The CDR3 region has the DNA TGTGCCAGTTGCCCCGGACAGGGGTTTGAAGCTTTCTTT. Its translation is CASCPGQGFEAFF. This chain connects TRBV3-1 (or the pseudogene TRBV3-2) to TRBJ1-1, with 9 bases lining up with TRBD1. The CDR3 is 13 amino acids. Trimming took 9 bases from V and 7 from J; bases not matched to a gene: 9. In germline, CDR1 is LGHDT, CDR2 YNNKEL (reference sequence).

This clone occurred a few times. The CDR3 region is CATSRDMASGTDTQYF. CDR3 nucleotide sequence: TGTGCCACCAGCAGAGATATGGCTAGCGGCACAGATACGCAGTATTTT. V is TRBV15 and J is TRBJ2-3; perhaps TRBD2 as D (6 bases). CDR1 is LNHNV, CDR2 YYDKDF, per germline (reference sequence). Trimming pared 0 bases from V and 1 base from J, leaving 11 bases between. There are 16 residues in the CDR3.

In this sample, this clone turned up once. V usage is TRBV28 and J usage is TRBJ1-1; D may be TRBD1 (5 bases). The CDR3 length is 14 residues. CDR1 is MDHEN and CDR2 is SYDVKM in the germline V gene. Trimming took off 0 bases at V and 3 bases at J, with 8 bases between the two ends. In DNA, the CDR3 is TGTGCCAGCAGTTTATGGGCGGGGGACACTGAAGCTTTCTTT. It codes for CASSLWAGDTEAFF.